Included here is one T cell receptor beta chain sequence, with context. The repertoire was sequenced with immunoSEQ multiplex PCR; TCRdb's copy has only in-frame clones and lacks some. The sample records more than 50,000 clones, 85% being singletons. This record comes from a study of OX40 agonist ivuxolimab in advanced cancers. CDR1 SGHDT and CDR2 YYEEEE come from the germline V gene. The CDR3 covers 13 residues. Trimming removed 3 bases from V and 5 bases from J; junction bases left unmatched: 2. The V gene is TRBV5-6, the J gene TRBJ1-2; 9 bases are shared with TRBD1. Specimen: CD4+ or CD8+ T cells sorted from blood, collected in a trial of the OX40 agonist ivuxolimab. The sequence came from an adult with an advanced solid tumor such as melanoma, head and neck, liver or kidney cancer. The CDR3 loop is CASSWDREYGYTF. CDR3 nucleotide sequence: TGTGCCAGCAGCTGGGACAGGGAGTATGGCTACACCTTC.